This T cell receptor (beta chain) comes out of a study of T cell responses to AZD1222 COVID-19 vaccine (dated by TCRdb to the early 2020s). For the study in its entirety: AZD1222 recipients whose second dose came at about 4 weeks and those whose second dose came at about 12 weeks were combined into one group, since spike-specific TCR depth and breadth did not differ between the two schedules. Trial participants were enrolled by age into 18-55, 56-69 and 70-plus year subgroups, with roughly 160, 29 and 62 TCR-sequenced participants respectively. TCR sequencing covered about 230 trial participants: 207 given two doses of AZD1222 and around 25 given two doses of MenACWY control vaccine. Study-wide conclusions, independent of this receptor: After two AZD1222 doses, spike-specific TCR breadth and depth were significantly higher than at day 0 and than in MenACWY recipients. Conclusions about previously exposed vaccinees are limited, since just six AZD1222 recipients were seropositive for SARS-CoV-2 at baseline. Nearly half of unique spike-specific TCRs reportedly recognized epitopes outside regions mutated in the B.1.351 and B.1.1.7 variants. Because no day 14 peak-response samples were available, repertoires were characterized only after the peak T cell response. CD4 TCRs associated with the vaccine covered the entire spike protein, and the dominant responses were in regions 160-218 and 743-854. The 56-69-year group was small, and its depth increase did not reach significance, likely because of low power. Most participants were white British and females outnumbered males, and the authors suggested that clonal diversity may have been underestimated.

CDR1 and CDR2, per the germline V gene (reference sequence), are LNHDA and SQIVND. Cut back by 3 bases and 5 bases, the V and J ends lie 11 bases apart. The CDR3 numbers 14 residues from cysteine through phenylalanine. The kept DNA is CDR3 alone, 42 bases in frame from the first base. The CDR3 regions of human TCRbeta chains were analyzed by immunosequencing. The study's own analysis went as follows. Repertoire TCRs were checked for matches against a reference library of SARS-CoV-2-specific TCRs that had been generated using the MIRA antigen-specificity platform. Breadth was defined as the fraction of unique TCRs that were SARS-CoV-2-associated. Depth was defined as the fraction of total T cells that were SARS-CoV-2-associated. Using the MIRA data, each spike-specific TCR was assigned both to the spike region to which the TCR was reactive and to a CD4 or CD8 class. Log10-transformed breadth and depth values were compared by one-way ANOVA with Sidak's multiple comparisons tests. Not all clones reach the TCRdb copy of this immuneACCESS table, which keeps in-frame sequences only. Checked studies attribute under half of the gap to unresolved V genes and leave the rest unexplained. The V and J calls and clone size were taken over from that table, and D and trimming were inferred from the DNA. Counted in this sample were over 85,000 clones; 86% of them appeared once. More than 4.5% of the sample lies in the top ten.

Notes on this clone: No antigen is known for it. Per-nucleotide qualities are absent, and no much larger clonotype sits a single base away.

This specimen's time point label, per the study, means: baseline before first vaccination. Samples from vaccinated people were obtained from the UK trials COV001 and COV002, which included a single-blind randomized controlled phase 2/3 trial of AZD1222 (ChAdOx1 nCoV-19) in healthy adults. For TCRbeta chain sequencing, PBMC samples were collected from trial participants at day 0 and at day 28 after the second dose. The receptor comes from an adult in good health. The specimen comprised peripheral blood, sampled on day 0 of AZD1222 vaccination. The V and J genes are TRBV19 and TRBJ2-4; too little of a D gene remains to name it. The CDR3 in this case is CASSIKGYQNIQYF. The sequenced DNA: TGTGCCAGTAGTATTAAGGGCTATCAAAACATTCAGTACTTC.